The T cell receptor beta chain described here comes from a study of human T cells and chemical hapten exposure (dated by TCRdb to 2020 to 2022). With regard to the full study: For sensitization, 2% DPC in acetone was applied to a roughly 2 cm by roughly 2 cm area of upper inner arm skin. Patients additionally received weekly therapeutic DPC doses to the scalp throughout the approximately 24-week study period. Peripheral blood TCR repertoire changes were tracked in vivo in alopecia patients during primary and secondary sensitization to the hapten diphenylcyclopropenone (DPC). Roughly 30 alopecia patients provided blood for TCR sequencing at one to four time points (pre-sensitization, 2, 6 and 24 weeks). Alopecia areata with under or over 50% scalp involvement, alopecia totalis and alopecia universalis were represented in the patient cohort, which was mostly female. Libraries were pooled for sequencing, and per-sample TCR yields varied mainly because of small differences in library volumes within the pool. Blood was sampled from patients pre-sensitization (week 0) and at 2, 6 and about 24 weeks after DPC sensitization. Patch tests used Finn chambers with 0.01% DPC on the upper back, scored after 6 days by International Contact Dermatitis Research Group standards. The study at large found these results: Repeated subsampling changed both the strength of the expansion versus patch-test correlation and the threshold at which the correlation became significant. Patch test score correlated positively with the number of PT1 expanded TCRs, reaching significance at thresholds 8, 16 and 32 but not at 4. Expanded TCRs formed significantly more large CDR3 similarity clusters than pre-sensitization or healthy control sets, consistent with antigen-driven responses. No change with DPC sensitization was found in the number of TCRs above 1 in 1000 frequency, and no evidence of global repertoire structure alterations was found. All patients had alopecia, a presumed autoimmune disease, so their immune response might differ from that of healthy individuals.

Taken with the paper, the label for time point translates to: pre-sensitization, week 0. According to the study, the label for this sample's treatment or condition signals: therapeutic diphenylcyclopropenone sensitization with weekly scalp DPC. Blood at each patch-test visit was drawn before the patch test was applied. Patients were eligible if aged 18 to 70, diagnosed with alopecia and judged suitable for DPC therapy, and pregnant patients were excluded. Unfractionated whole blood was collected in Tempus Blood RNA tubes, and total RNA was extracted from that blood. This clonotype was detected ten times or more. It has no known antigen specificity. Base-call qualities are not available, and no considerably larger clone is one nucleotide away. Libraries were made using RACE. Sequencing took place on a NextSeq 500. Library preparation attached unique molecular identifiers to individual cDNA molecules for quantitative, reproducible TCR counting. Each blood RNA sample was used to sequence both TCR alpha and TCR beta chains. Processing in the source paper ran as follows. A median of around 100,000 TCRs per sample was observed, with a range of about 20,000 to 690,600. The Decombinator software suite was used to annotate the V, J and CDR3 of the TCR reads. For the PS versus PT1 abundance plots, all samples were subsampled to the same number of TCRs (28,000). TCRs were defined as expanded if absent before sensitization and observed at least eight times at the 2-week time point. Starting from the raw public reads, TCRdb applied fastp trimming at Q25, assembled clones with MiXCR and retained in-frame beta chains. Every entry covers one CDR3 protein and lists the most common genes and DNA from its rows. TCRdb's processing, not the study's, gives the V and J calls here. The sample table records about 89,000 distinct CDR3 sequences; 11% of these occur just once. The top ten clones comprise around 3.3% of the sample.

This TCR was sampled from a woman between 55 and 75 years old with alopecia areata. Some clones in this sample may be carry-over from other donors' samples. The material sequenced was whole blood, taken in connection with sensitization to the hapten diphenylcyclopropenone (DPC).

The CDR3 sequence is CSARRTINTEAFF. The sequence in DNA is TGCAGTGCTAGGAGGACCATTAACACTGAAGCTTTCTTT. The V gene is TRBV20-1 and the J gene is TRBJ1-1; the D gene lacks a confident call. CDR1 and CDR2 were assigned from the germline V gene (reference sequence) as DFQATT and SNEGSKA. The CDR3 holds 13 amino acids from the cysteine to the phenylalanine. Just CDR3 DNA is preserved here, 39 bases in frame from base 1. V lost 3 bases and J lost 2 bases; the stretch between them is 10 bases long.